These 22 T cell receptor beta chains were sequenced from one sample in a study of graft-versus-host responses after intestinal transplantation. TCRdb keeps only in-frame clones here, not all; method: immunoSEQ multiplex PCR. The sample includes fewer than 15,000 clones, approximately 84% of them seen just once. The sample consisted of PBMCs, taken roughly 310 days after intestinal transplant. Receptors originate from a human patient who received an intestinal transplant, so some T cells may come from the graft donor.

The genes are TRBV19 and TRBJ2-1; D not certain. CDR3 length: 14 amino acids. Germline V gives CDR1 LNHDA, CDR2 SQIVND (reference sequence). V was clipped by 7 bases and J by 3 bases, with 13 bases between them. The CDR3 loop is CASTASRNYNEQFF. The CDR3 coding sequence is TGTGCCAGTACCGCTTCACGCAACTACAATGAGCAGTTCTTC.

The CDR3 sequence is CASSYNGGQTNEQYF. The CDR3 region has the DNA TGTGCCAGTAGTTACAACGGCGGACAGACCAACGAGCAGTACTTC. V usage is TRBV19 and J usage is TRBJ2-7; maybe TRBD1 (6 bases). Between the trimmed V and J ends, which lost 5 bases and 5 bases, there was a span of 19 bases. The CDR3 has 15 amino acids. Germline V CDR1 and CDR2: LNHDA, SQIVND (reference sequence).

A single count supports this clone. CDR3 loop: CASSLSGQGQYEQYF. CDR3 sequence (DNA): TGTGCCAGCAGCTTGTCGGGACAGGGGCAATACGAGCAGTACTTC. The chain carries TRBV5-5 and TRBJ2-7; TRBD1 matches at 10 bases. The CDR3 length is 15 residues. Looked up from germline, CDR1 is SGHKS and CDR2 is YYEKEE (reference sequence). J was trimmed by 4 bases and V by 1 base; bases with no gene match: 5.

V gene TRBV7-8 combines with J gene TRBJ2-1, with D unclear. The CDR3 runs 16 residues. Germline V gene sequence: CDR1 SGHVS, CDR2 FQNEAQ. Between the trimmed V and J ends, which lost 4 bases and 0 bases, there was a span of 13 bases. The CDR3 here is CASSSKLPSSYNEQFF. DNA of the CDR3: TGTGCCAGCAGCTCCAAATTACCCAGCTCCTACAATGAGCAGTTCTTC.

This clone appeared a single time. The chain combines TRBV5-1 with TRBJ1-2; TRBD1 matches at 8 bases. V shed 3 bases and J 1 base; nucleotides not matched to a gene: 8. CDR1 is SGHRS and CDR2 is YFSETQ in the germline V gene. This CDR3 spans 16 amino acids. The CDR3 here is CASSSYWTGLNYGYTF. CDR3 sequence (DNA): TGCGCCAGCAGCTCCTATTGGACAGGGCTTAACTATGGCTACACCTTC.

The V call is TRBV4-1, the J call TRBJ1-1; maybe TRBD1 (5 bases). The CDR3 is made up of 18 amino acids. In germline, CDR1 is MGHRA, CDR2 YSYEKL. Trimming left V 1 base short and J 0 bases short, with 18 bases between. The CDR3 nucleotides are TGCGCCAGCAGCCAAGGAATGGGTCTAGGGACGGTGAACACTGAAGCTTTCTTT. This gives the protein CASSQGMGLGTVNTEAFF.

The chain uses TRBV11-2 and TRBJ2-7, with 11 bases matching TRBD1. V trimming: 1 base; J trimming: 4 bases; junction bases outside the gene matches: 3. The CDR3 extends over 15 amino acids. From germline, CDR1 is SGHAT and CDR2 FQNNGV. CDR3 amino acids: CASSLGGQGVYEQYF. The CDR3 bases are TGTGCCAGCAGCTTAGGGGGACAGGGGGTTTACGAGCAGTACTTC.

The V call is TRBV27, the J call TRBJ2-1; either TRBD1 or TRBD2 may supply D (5 bases each). Deletions cut 1 base from V and 0 bases from J, with 16 bases between. The CDR3 has 18 amino acids. The germline CDR1 and CDR2 sequences are MNHEY and SMNVEV (reference sequence). The CDR3 sequence: CASSLWGTSGSSYNEQFF. CDR3 DNA sequence: TGTGCCAGCAGTTTATGGGGGACCAGCGGCAGCTCCTACAATGAGCAGTTCTTC.

The genes are TRBV27 and TRBJ1-1; 7 bases agree with TRBD1. The germline V gene encodes CDR1 MNHEY and CDR2 SMNVEV (reference sequence). The CDR3 consists of 13 residues. Trimming at V came to 4 bases and at J to 5 bases, leaving 4 bases not matched to a gene. The CDR3 DNA reads TGTGCCAGCAGTTCACAGGGGAGGACTGAAGCTTTCTTT. Amino acids: CASSSQGRTEAFF.

The V gene is TRBV9, the J gene TRBJ1-5; 7 bases map to TRBD1. CDR3 size: 13 residues. V shed 0 bases, J shed 6 bases, and the junction held 0 bases outside the gene matches. Germline CDR1 is SGDLS and CDR2 is YYNGEE. The CDR3, as DNA: TGTGCCAGCAGCGTAGCAGGGGGTCAGCCCCAGCATTTT. The encoded protein is CASSVAGGQPQHF.

V is TRBV29-1 and J is TRBJ2-5, with D tentatively TRBD1 (6 bases). CDR1 and CDR2 (germline): SQVTM, ANQGSEA. V was trimmed by 6 bases and J by 5 bases, leaving 13 bases between them. CDR3 length: 12 residues. The CDR3 loop reads CSVANRVETQYF. For the CDR3, the DNA is TGCAGCGTCGCCAACAGGGTTGAGACCCAGTACTTC. Using reference TRBV29-1 and TRBJ2-5 for the parts outside the CDR3, the full variable domain is SAVISQKPSRDICQRGTSLTIQCQVDSQVTMMFWYRQQPGQSLTLIATANQGSEATYESGFVIDKFPISRPNLTFSTLTVSNMSPEDSSIYLCSVANRVETQYFGPGTRLLVL.

The chain links TRBV7-6 to TRBJ2-7; possibly TRBD2 for D (6 bases). The CDR3 is 13 residues long. V was shortened by 6 bases and J by 6 bases, with 15 bases between the two germline ends. Germline loops: CDR1 SGHVS, CDR2 FNYEAQ. CDR3 residues: CASRGDWRGEQYF. The CDR3 nucleotides read TGTGCCAGCAGGGGGGACTGGAGAGGCGAGCAGTACTTC.

The V and J genes are TRBV4-3 and TRBJ2-3; a weak D match, TRBD2 (6 bases). This CDR3 is built from 15 residues. Looked up from germline, CDR1 is LGHNA and CDR2 is YSLEER. The V end lost 2 bases, the J end lost 2 bases, and 11 bases lay between the germline ends. The CDR3 sequence: CASSQLRRDTDTQYF. The CDR3 bases are TGCGCCAGCAGCCAACTGCGGAGGGACACAGATACGCAGTATTTT.

V and J are TRBV9 and TRBJ2-3, with D possibly matching TRBD1 (6 bases). Germline CDR1 reads SGDLS; CDR2 reads YYNGEE. The V end lost 3 bases, the J end lost 1 base, and 6 bases lay between the germline ends. The CDR3 is 13 residues long. CDR3 residues: CASSEGGTDTQYF. CDR3 in DNA: TGTGCCAGCAGCGAGGGGGGCACAGATACGCAGTATTTT. The whole variable domain, filled in from reference TRBV9 and TRBJ2-3, reads DSGVTQTPKHLITATGQRVTLRCSPRSGDLSVYWYQQSLDQGLQFLIQYYNGEERAKGNILERFSAQQFPDLHSELNLSSLELGDSALYFCASSEGGTDTQYFGPGTRLTVL.

The V call is TRBV9, the J call TRBJ2-1; the match to TRBD2 covers 10 bases. Germline lookup yields CDR1 SGDLS and CDR2 YYNGEE. The CDR3 totals 17 residues. Unmatched junction bases numbered 13, after V lost 2 bases and J lost 8 bases. This chain's CDR3 is CASSVGTAPAGGDEQFF. CDR3 DNA sequence: TGTGCCAGCAGCGTCGGAACTGCGCCAGCGGGAGGGGATGAGCAGTTCTTC.

This sequence joins TRBV5-1 and TRBJ2-2; unclear D gene. Germline V gene lookup returns CDR1 SGHRS and CDR2 YFSETQ. V gave up 0 bases and J gave up 9 bases, with 12 bases separating them. The CDR3 has 14 residues. CDR3 in DNA: TGCGCCAGCAGCTTGGCGGCGGTGGACCGGGAGCTGTTTTTT. This sequence encodes CASSLAAVDRELFF.

CDR3 residues: CASSLLGVYGYTF. The CDR3 DNA reads as TGTGCCAGCAGCTTATTAGGGGTTTATGGCTACACCTTC. The chain combines TRBV7-9 with TRBJ1-2; weak D call: TRBD1 (5 bases). CDR3 length: 13 amino acids. V was pared by 2 bases and J by 5 bases, with 9 bases between. Germline V gene sequence: CDR1 SEHNR, CDR2 FQNEAQ (reference sequence).

The CDR3 here is CASSPTKGGPNIQYF. DNA for the CDR3: TGTGCCAGCAGTCCGACGAAGGGAGGTCCGAACATTCAGTACTTC. The chain combines TRBV28 with TRBJ2-4; D perhaps matches TRBD2 (6 bases). The CDR3 has 15 residues. The V gene's germline CDR1 is MDHEN and CDR2 SYDVKM. V lost 5 bases, J lost 7 bases, and 18 bases lay in between.

The chain recombines TRBV19 with TRBJ1-3; a possible D gene is TRBD1 (5 bases). CDR1 is LNHDA and CDR2 is SQIVND in the germline V gene (reference sequence). Trimming removed 10 bases at V and 2 bases at J, with 12 bases between. The CDR3 runs 13 residues. The CDR3 protein is CAIGDRPGNTIYF. The CDR3 DNA reads TGTGCCATAGGGGATCGTCCTGGAAACACCATATATTTT.

The sample holds one count of this clone. This chain links TRBV29-1 with TRBJ2-1; TRBD1 agrees at 7 bases. Germline V CDR1 and CDR2: SQVTM, ANQGSEA. The trim removed 6 bases at V and 1 base at J, leaving 9 bases unmatched. This CDR3 is 15 amino acids long. CDR3 DNA sequence: TGCAGCGTGGATGGACAGGAGCCGTCCTACAATGAGCAGTTCTTC. Its protein is CSVDGQEPSYNEQFF.

The chain couples TRBV6-1 to TRBJ1-1, with 7 bases identical to TRBD1. Germline CDR1 is MNHNS and CDR2 is SASEGT. The CDR3 has 13 amino acids. With 6 bases clipped from V and 3 bases from J, the junction kept 4 bases outside the gene matches. As DNA, the CDR3 is TGTGCCAGCAGACCCGACAGGGACACTGAAGCTTTCTTT. Residues: CASRPDRDTEAFF.

V usage is TRBV19 and J usage is TRBJ2-2, with 11 bases identical to TRBD2. The CDR3 length is 15 residues. The V gene end was trimmed by 7 bases and the J gene end by 7 bases; junction bases not matched to a gene: 8. From germline, CDR1 is LNHDA and CDR2 SQIVND (reference sequence). The DNA for the CDR3 is TGTGCCAGTATTGGGACTAGCGGCCTCGGCGGGGAGCTGTTTTTT. Protein product: CASIGTSGLGGELFF.